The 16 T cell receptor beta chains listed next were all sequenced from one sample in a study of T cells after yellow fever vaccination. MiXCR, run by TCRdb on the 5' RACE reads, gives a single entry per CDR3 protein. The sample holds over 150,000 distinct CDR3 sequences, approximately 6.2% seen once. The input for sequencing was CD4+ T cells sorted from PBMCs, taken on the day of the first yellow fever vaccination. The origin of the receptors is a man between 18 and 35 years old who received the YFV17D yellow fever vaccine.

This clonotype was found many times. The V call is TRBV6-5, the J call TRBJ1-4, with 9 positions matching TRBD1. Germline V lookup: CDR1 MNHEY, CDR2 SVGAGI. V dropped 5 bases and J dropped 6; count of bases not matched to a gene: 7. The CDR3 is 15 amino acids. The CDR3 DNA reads TGTGCCAGCAGTAGTTCCGGGACAGGGCATGAAAAACTGTTTTTT. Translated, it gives CASSSSGTGHEKLFF.

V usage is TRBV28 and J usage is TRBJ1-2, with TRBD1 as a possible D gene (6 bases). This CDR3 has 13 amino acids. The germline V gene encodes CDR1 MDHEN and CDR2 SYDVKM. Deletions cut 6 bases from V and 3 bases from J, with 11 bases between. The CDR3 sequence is CASSPGDHYGYTF. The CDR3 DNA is TGTGCCAGCAGCCCAGGGGATCACTATGGCTACACCTTC.

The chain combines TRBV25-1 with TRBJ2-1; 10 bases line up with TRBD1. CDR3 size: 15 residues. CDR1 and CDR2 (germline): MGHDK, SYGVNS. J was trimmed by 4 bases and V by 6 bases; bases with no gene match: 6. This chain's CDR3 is CASSRTGGRYNEQFF. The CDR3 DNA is TGTGCCAGCAGCAGGACAGGGGGGCGTTACAATGAGCAGTTCTTC.

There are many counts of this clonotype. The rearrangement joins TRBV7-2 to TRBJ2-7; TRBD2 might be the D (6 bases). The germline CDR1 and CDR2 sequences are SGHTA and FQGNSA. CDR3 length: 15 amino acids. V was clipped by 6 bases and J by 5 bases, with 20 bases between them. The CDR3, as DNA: TGTGCCAGCAGGGCGGGACCCACAACTATCCACGAGCAGTACTTC. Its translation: CASRAGPTTIHEQYF.

The CDR3 DNA sequence: TGTGCCAGCAGCGTAGAAGGTGCAGGAGGCGAGCAGTACTTC. This translates into CASSVEGAGGEQYF. The rearrangement links TRBV9 to TRBJ2-7, with a possible D match to TRBD2 (5 bases). The CDR3 has 14 residues. Germline V gene lookup returns CDR1 SGDLS and CDR2 YYNGEE. Trimming took off 0 bases at V and 6 bases at J, with 13 bases between the two ends.

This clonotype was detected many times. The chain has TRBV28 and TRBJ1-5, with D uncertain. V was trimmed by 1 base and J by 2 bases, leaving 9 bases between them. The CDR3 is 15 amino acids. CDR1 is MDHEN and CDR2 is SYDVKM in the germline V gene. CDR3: CASSLLGLGNQPQHF. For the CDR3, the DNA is TGTGCCAGCAGTTTATTAGGACTGGGCAATCAGCCCCAGCATTTT.

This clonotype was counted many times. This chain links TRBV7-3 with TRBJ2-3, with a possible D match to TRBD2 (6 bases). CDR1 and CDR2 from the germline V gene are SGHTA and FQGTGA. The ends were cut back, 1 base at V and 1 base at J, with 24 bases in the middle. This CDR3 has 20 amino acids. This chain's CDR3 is CASSLRRQRNPWGGTDTQYF. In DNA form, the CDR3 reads TGTGCCAGCAGCTTAAGAAGGCAGCGGAATCCTTGGGGGGGCACAGATACGCAGTATTTT.

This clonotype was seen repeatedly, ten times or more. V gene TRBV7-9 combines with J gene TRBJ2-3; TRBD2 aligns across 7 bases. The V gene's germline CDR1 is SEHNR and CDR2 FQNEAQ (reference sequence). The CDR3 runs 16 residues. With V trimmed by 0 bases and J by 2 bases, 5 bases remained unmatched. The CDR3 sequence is CASSLAAGANTDTQYF. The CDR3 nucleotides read TGTGCCAGCAGCTTAGCGGCGGGAGCGAACACAGATACGCAGTATTTT.

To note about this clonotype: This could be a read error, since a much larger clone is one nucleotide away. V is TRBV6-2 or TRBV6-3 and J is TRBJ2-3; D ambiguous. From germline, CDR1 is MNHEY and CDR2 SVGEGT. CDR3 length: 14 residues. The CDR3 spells CAGSYAELTDTQYF. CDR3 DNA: TGTGCCGGCAGTTACGCGGAACTCACAGATACGCAGTATTTT.

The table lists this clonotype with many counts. The DNA of the CDR3 is TGTGCCACCTCCCAGGGGATCACCTACGAGCAGTACTTC. As protein: CATSQGITYEQYF. This sequence joins TRBV10-3 and TRBJ2-7; weak D call: TRBD1 (6 bases). V was cut by 10 bases and J by 2 bases, with 15 bases left in between. Germline CDR1 and CDR2: ENHRY and SYGVKD. The CDR3 sequence is 13 residues long.

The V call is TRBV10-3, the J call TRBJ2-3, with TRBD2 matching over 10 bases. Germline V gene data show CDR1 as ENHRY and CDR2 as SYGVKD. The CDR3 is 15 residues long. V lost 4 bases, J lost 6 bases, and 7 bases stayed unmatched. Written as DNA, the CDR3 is TGTGCCATCAGTGTCCAAGCGGGGGGGCCGGATACGCAGTATTTT. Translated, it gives CAISVQAGGPDTQYF.

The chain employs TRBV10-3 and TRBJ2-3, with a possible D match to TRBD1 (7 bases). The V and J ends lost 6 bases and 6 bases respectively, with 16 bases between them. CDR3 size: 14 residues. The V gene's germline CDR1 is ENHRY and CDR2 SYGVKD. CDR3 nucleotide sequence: TGTGCCATCAGGCCCTCCGGGGGACAGGATACGCAGTATTTT. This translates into CAIRPSGGQDTQYF.

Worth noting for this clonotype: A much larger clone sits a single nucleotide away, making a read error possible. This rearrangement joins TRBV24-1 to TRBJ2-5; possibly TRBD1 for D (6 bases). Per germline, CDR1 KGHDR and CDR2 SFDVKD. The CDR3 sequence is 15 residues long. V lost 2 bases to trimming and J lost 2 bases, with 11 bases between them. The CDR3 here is CATSDSTGFQETQYF. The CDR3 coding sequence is TGTGCCACCAGTGATTCGACAGGTTTTCAAGAGACCCAGTACTTC.

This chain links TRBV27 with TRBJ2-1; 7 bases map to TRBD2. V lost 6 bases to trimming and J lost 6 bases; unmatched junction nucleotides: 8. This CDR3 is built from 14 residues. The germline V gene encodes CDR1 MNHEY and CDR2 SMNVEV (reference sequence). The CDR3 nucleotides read TGTGCCAGCAGCCCTTGGGGGGGGGGCAATGAGCAGTTCTTC. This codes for CASSPWGGGNEQFF.

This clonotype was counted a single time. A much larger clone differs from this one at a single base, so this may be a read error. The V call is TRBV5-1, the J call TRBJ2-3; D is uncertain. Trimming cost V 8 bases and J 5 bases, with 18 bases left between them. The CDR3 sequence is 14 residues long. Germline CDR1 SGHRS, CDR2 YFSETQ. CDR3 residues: CASVQMDGIDTQYF. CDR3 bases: TGCGCCAGTGTTCAGATGGATGGCATAGATACGCAGTATTTT. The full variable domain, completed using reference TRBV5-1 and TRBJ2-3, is KAGVTQTPRYLIKTRGQQVTLSCSPISGHRSVSWYQQTPGQGLQFLFEYFSETQRNKGNFPGRFSGRQFSNSRSEMNVSTLELGDSALYLCASVQMDGIDTQYFGPGTRLTVL.

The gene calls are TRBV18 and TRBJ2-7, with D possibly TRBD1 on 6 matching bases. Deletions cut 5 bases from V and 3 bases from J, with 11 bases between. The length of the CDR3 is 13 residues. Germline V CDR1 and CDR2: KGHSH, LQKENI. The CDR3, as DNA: TGTGCCAGCTCAGAACAGGGCCTCTACGAGCAGTACTTC. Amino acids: CASSEQGLYEQYF.